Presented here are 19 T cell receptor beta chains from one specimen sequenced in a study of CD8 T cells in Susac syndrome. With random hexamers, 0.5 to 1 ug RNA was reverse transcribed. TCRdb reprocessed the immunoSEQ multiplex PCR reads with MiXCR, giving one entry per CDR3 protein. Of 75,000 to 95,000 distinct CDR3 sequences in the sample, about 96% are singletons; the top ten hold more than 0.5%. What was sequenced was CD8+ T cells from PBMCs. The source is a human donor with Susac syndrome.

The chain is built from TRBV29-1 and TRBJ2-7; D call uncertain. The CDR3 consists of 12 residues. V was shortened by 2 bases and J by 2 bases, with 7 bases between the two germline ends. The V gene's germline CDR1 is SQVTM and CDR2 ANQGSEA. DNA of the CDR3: TGCAGCGTTGAATACGGGCCCTACGAGCAGTACTTC. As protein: CSVEYGPYEQYF.

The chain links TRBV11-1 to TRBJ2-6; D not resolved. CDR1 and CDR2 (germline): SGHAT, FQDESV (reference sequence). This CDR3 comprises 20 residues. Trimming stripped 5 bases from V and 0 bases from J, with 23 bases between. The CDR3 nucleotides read TGTGCCAGCAGCCCTAACCGAGGTCGGCAGCTGATCTCTGGGGCCAACGTCCTGACTTTC. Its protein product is CASSPNRGRQLISGANVLTF.

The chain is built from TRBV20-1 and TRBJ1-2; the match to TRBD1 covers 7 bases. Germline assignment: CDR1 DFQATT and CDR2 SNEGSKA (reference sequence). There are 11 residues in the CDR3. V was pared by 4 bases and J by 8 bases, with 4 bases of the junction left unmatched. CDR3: CSANHRGGYTF. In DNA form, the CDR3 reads TGCAGTGCTAACCACAGGGGCGGCTACACCTTC.

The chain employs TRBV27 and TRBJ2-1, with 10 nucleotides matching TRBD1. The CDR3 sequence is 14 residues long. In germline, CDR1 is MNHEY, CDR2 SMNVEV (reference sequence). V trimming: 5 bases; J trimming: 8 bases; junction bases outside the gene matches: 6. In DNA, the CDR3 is TGTGCCAGCAGTCTAGGGACAGGGGTCCATGAGCAGTTCTTC. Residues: CASSLGTGVHEQFF.

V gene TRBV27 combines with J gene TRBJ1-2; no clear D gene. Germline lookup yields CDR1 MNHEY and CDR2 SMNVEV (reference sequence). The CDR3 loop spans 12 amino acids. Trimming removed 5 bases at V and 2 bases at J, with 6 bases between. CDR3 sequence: CASSPTNYGYTF. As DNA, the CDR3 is TGTGCCAGCAGTCCTACGAACTATGGCTACACCTTC.

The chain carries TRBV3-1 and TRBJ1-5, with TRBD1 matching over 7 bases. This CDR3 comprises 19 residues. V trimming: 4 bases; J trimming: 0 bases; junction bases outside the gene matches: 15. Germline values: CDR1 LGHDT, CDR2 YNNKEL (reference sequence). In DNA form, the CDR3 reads TGTGCCAGCAGCCCGCAGCCCCAGGGGGTAGGCTATAGCAATCAGCCCCAGCATTTT. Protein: CASSPQPQGVGYSNQPQHF.

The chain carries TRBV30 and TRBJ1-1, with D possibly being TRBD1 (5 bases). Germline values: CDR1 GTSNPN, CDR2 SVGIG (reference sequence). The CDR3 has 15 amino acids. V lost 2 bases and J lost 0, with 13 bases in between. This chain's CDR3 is CAWSPGVELNTEAFF. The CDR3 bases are TGTGCCTGGAGTCCGGGGGTTGAGTTGAACACTGAAGCTTTCTTT.

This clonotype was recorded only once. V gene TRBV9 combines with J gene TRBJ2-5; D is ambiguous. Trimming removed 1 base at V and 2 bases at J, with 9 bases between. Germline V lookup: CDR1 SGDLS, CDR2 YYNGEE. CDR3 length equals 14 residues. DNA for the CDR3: TGTGCCAGCAGCGTATGGCAGGATCAAGAGACCCAGTACTTC. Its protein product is CASSVWQDQETQYF.

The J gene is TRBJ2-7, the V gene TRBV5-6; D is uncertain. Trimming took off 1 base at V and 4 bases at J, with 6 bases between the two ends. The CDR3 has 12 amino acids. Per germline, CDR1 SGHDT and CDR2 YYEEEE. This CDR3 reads CASSLQDYEQYF. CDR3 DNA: TGTGCCAGCAGCTTGCAAGATTACGAGCAGTACTTC. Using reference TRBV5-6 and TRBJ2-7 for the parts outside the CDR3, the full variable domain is DAGVTQSPTHLIKTRGQQVTLRCSPKSGHDTVSWYQQALGQGPQFIFQYYEEEERQRGNFPDRFSGHQFPNYSSELNVNALLLGDSALYLCASSLQDYEQYFGPGTRLTVT.

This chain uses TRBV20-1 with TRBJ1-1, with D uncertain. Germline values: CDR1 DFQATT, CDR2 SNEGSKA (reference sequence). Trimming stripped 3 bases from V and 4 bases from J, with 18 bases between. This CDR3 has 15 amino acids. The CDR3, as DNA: TGCAGTGCTAGCAGGTTCGGGCAGGCGGGCACTGAAGCTTTCTTT. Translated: CSASRFGQAGTEAFF.

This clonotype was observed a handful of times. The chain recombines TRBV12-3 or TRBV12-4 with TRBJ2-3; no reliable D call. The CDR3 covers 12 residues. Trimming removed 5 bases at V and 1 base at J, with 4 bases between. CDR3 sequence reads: CASSARTDTQYF. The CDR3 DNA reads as TGTGCCAGCAGTGCCCGCACAGATACGCAGTATTTT.

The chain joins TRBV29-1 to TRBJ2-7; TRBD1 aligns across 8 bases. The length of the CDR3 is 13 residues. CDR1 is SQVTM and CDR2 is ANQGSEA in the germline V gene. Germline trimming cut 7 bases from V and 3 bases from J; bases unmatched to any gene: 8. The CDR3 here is CSGSGTGNYEQYF. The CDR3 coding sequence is TGCAGCGGCTCCGGGACAGGCAACTACGAGCAGTACTTC.

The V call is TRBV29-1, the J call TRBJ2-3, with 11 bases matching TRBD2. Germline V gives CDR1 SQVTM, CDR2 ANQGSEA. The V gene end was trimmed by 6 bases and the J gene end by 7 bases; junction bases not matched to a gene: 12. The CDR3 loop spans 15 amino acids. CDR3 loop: CSVEFTSGGRNTQYF. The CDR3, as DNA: TGCAGCGTAGAATTTACTAGCGGGGGAAGAAATACGCAGTATTTT.

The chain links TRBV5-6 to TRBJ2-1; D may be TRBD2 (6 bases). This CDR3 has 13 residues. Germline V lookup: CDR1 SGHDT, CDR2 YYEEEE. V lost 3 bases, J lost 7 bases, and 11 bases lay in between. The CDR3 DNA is TGTGCCAGCAGCTCCACGGGGGTGAATGAGCAGTTCTTC. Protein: CASSSTGVNEQFF.

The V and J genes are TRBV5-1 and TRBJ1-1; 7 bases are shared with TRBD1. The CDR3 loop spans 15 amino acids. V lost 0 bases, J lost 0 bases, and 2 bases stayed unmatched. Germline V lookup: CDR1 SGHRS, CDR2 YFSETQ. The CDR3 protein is CASSLATGVNTEAFF. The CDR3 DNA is TGCGCCAGCAGCTTGGCCACAGGGGTGAACACTGAAGCTTTCTTT. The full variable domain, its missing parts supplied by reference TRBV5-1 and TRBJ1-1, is KAGVTQTPRYLIKTRGQQVTLSCSPISGHRSVSWYQQTPGQGLQFLFEYFSETQRNKGNFPGRFSGRQFSNSRSEMNVSTLELGDSALYLCASSLATGVNTEAFFGQGTRLTVV.

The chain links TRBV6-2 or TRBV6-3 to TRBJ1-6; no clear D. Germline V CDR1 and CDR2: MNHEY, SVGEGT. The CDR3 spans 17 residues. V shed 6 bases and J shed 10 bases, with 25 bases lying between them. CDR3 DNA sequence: TGTGCCAGCAGAGACCCGGCGAGGACCGAAAGGAAATCACCCCTCCACTTT. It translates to CASRDPARTERKSPLHF.

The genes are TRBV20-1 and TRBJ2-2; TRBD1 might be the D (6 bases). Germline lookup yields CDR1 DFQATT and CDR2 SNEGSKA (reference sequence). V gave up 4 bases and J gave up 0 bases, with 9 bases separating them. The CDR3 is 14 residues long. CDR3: CSATDRPNTGELFF. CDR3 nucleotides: TGCAGTGCTACAGACAGGCCGAACACCGGGGAGCTGTTTTTT.

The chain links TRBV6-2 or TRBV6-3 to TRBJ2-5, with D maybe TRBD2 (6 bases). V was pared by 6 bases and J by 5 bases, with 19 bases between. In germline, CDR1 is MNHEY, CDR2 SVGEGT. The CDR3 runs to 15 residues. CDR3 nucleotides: TGTGCCAGCAGCTCCCCATCCGGGGGATACGAGACCCAGTACTTC. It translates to CASSSPSGGYETQYF.

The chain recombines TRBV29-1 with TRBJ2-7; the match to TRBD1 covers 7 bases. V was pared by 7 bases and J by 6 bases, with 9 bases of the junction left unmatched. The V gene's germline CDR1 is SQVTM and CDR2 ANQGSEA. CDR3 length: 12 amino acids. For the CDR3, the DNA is TGCAGCGCTAACGGACAGGAGGCCGAGCAGTACTTC. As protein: CSANGQEAEQYF.